Sequencing of this TCR beta chain was carried out in a study of blood T cell repertoires in COVID-19. The assay was immunoSEQ multiplex PCR, and TCRdb's table has in-frame clones only and misses some. The profile covers roughly 200,000 clones, with 88% appearing a single time and roughly 5.5% taken by the ten largest. Germline values: CDR1 MNHEY, CDR2 SVGAGI. V lost 6 bases and J lost 2, with 11 bases in between. This CDR3 comprises 14 residues. The specimen was peripheral blood. The TCR sequence derives from a man aged 40-50 years with active or convalescent COVID-19. The J gene is TRBJ2-1, the V gene TRBV6-5, with a weak D call TRBD2 (6 bases). The CDR3 DNA is TGTGCCAGCAGGGGGGGTCGGACCTACAATGAGCAGTTCTTC. This sequence encodes CASRGGRTYNEQFF.